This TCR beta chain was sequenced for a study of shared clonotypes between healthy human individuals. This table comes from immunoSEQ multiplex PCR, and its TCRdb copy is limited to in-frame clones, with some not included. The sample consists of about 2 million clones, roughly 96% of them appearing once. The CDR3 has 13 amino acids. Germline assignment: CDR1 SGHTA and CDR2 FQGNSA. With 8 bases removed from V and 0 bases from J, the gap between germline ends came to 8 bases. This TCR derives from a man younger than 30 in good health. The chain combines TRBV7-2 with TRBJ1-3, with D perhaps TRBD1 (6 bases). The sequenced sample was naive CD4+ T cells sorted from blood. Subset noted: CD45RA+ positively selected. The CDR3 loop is CASGQSSGNTIYF. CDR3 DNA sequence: TGTGCCAGCGGACAGTCCTCTGGAAACACCATATATTTT. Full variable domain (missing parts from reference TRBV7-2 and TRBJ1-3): GAGVSQSPSNKVTEKGKDVELRCDPISGHTALYWYRQSLGQGLEFLIYFQGNSAPDKSGLPSDRFSAERTGGSVSTLTIQRTQQEDSAVYLCASGQSSGNTIYFGEGSWLTVV.